The next 2 T cell receptor beta chains were all read from a single sample in a study of Ad26.COV2.S vaccination and SARS-CoV-2 variants (dated by TCRdb to the early 2020s). Taken with the paper, the label for treatment or condition translates to: roughly 20 received Ad26.COV2.S at low or high dose, single or two shots; several received placebo; per-sample allocation not given. Repertoires of vaccine and placebo recipients were sequenced from samples collected on day 63 after the first injection. Library preparation used the immunoSEQ multiplex PCR assay. Drawn from immuneACCESS, this table holds only the in-frame rearrangements with V and J called that TCRdb kept. Clones are partly lost; checked studies trace under half to an unresolved V gene and leave the rest unexplained. This sample lists fewer than 800,000 clones; 89% were detected once. Jointly, the top ten make up about 1.5% of the sample.

This sample comprised peripheral blood, obtained in a trial of Ad26.COV2.S vaccine versus placebo. The receptors here all came from a person aged 18-60 years who received the Ad26.COV2.S COVID-19 vaccine or a placebo.

The rearrangement uses TRBV29-1 and TRBJ1-6; D gene ambiguous. The CDR3 is 13 residues long. Between the trimmed V and J ends, which lost 4 bases and 8 bases, there was a span of 12 bases. The V gene's germline CDR1 is SQVTM and CDR2 ANQGSEA. The CDR3 coding sequence is TGCAGCGTTGGACGATTCCCCTATTCACCCCTCCACTTT. Its protein product is CSVGRFPYSPLHF.

About this clone itself: The sample holds other DNA sequences that translate to the same CDR3. The chain joins TRBV6-5 to TRBJ2-7; D uncertain. Germline V gene data show CDR1 as MNHEY and CDR2 as SVGAGI. CDR3 size: 11 residues. Trimming cost V 6 bases and J 3 bases, with 6 bases left between them. Here the CDR3 reads CASSYLYEQYF. As DNA, the CDR3 is TGTGCCAGCAGCTACCTCTACGAGCAGTACTTC.